Listed below are T cell receptor beta chains from one sample, sequenced in a study of cytomegalovirus exposure and HLA in healthy donors. Repertoires were generated with immunoSEQ multiplex PCR, while TCRdb's copy carries only in-frame clones and drops some. This table has around 140,000 clones, approximately 87% appearing once. Sequenced input: PBMCs. The receptors derive from a man aged 40-49 years in good health and CMV-seronegative. CDR3s include the opening cysteine and the closing phenylalanine or tryptophan. D genes are given only for firm matches. Only some rows state a clone size, as once, few, many or a class for expanded clones.

cdr3_aa	cdr3_nt	d_call	j_call	v_call	clone_size
CASSPPPFTGGITNYGYTF	TGTGCCAGCAGCCCTCCTCCCTTTACAGGGGGGATAACTAACTATGGCTACACCTTC	TRBD1	TRBJ1-2	TRBV5-8	NA
CASSYTGQGTNEKLFF	TGTGCCAGCAGTTACACGGGACAGGGAACTAATGAAAAACTGTTTTTT	TRBD1	TRBJ1-4	TRBV6-5	NA
CASSRRDSANYGYTF	TGTGCCAGCAGCCGGAGGGACAGCGCGAACTATGGCTACACCTTC	TRBD1	TRBJ1-2	TRBV5-8	NA
CASSNIAGEGNTGELFF	TGTGCCAGCAGCAATATAGCGGGAGAGGGCAACACCGGGGAGCTGTTTTTT	TRBD2	TRBJ2-2	TRBV4-2	NA
CSSSFGQSEQYF	TGTTCCAGCAGCTTCGGACAGAGTGAGCAGTACTTC	NA	TRBJ2-7	TRBV7-9	NA
CASSVTPGGSEQPQHF	TGTGCCAGCAGCGTCACTCCAGGGGGGTCTGAGCAGCCCCAGCATTTT	TRBD1	TRBJ1-5	TRBV27	NA
CASSLPQGGLGEKLFF	TGTGCCAGCAGCCTACCCCAAGGGGGCTTGGGAGAAAAACTGTTTTTT	TRBD1	TRBJ1-4	TRBV14	few
CASSPSLDTQYF	TGTGCCAGCTCACCCTCCCTGGATACGCAGTATTTT	NA	TRBJ2-3	TRBV18	NA
CASSLGGQARGQETQYF	TGCGCCAGCAGCTTGGGGGGGCAGGCCAGGGGTCAAGAGACCCAGTACTTC	NA	TRBJ2-5	TRBV5-1	few
CASRLDSNSNQPQHF	TGCGCCAGCAGGTTGGACAGCAATAGCAATCAGCCCCAGCATTTT	NA	TRBJ1-5	TRBV5-1	NA
CASSQDWTGRNQPQHF	TGCGCCAGCAGCCAAGACTGGACAGGGAGGAATCAGCCCCAGCATTTT	TRBD1	TRBJ1-5	TRBV4-1	NA
CASSQRTGSSPLHF	TGCGCCAGCAGCCAAAGAACGGGTTCTTCACCCCTCCACTTT	NA	TRBJ1-6	TRBV4-3	NA
CASSLDPGGESDTQYF	TGTGCCAGCAGCTTAGATCCTGGGGGGGAGTCAGATACGCAGTATTTT	TRBD2	TRBJ2-3	TRBV11-2	NA
CASSQAAGAGALYTF	TGTGCCAGCAGCCAAGCAGCGGGGGCCGGGGCCTTATACACCTTC	NA	TRBJ1-2	TRBV14	NA
CSARIYYEQYF	TGCAGTGCTAGAATCTACTACGAGCAGTACTTC	NA	TRBJ2-7	TRBV20-1	NA
CASSERGQKNSPLHF	TGTGCCAGCAGTGAGCGGGGACAGAAAAATTCACCCCTCCACTTT	TRBD1	TRBJ1-6	TRBV2	NA
CANAGQGTDEQFF	TGTGCCAACGCGGGACAGGGGACGGATGAGCAGTTCTTC	TRBD1	TRBJ2-1	TRBV28	NA
CASRNGNSPLHF	TGTGCCAGCAGAAACGGGAATTCACCCCTCCACTTT	NA	TRBJ1-6	TRBV6-5	NA
CASSQPTGGAYNEQFF	TGCGCCAGCAGCCAGCCGACAGGGGGAGCCTACAATGAGCAGTTCTTC	TRBD1	TRBJ2-1	TRBV4-3	NA
CASSIAVGRNTEAFF	TGTGCCAGTAGTATAGCAGTTGGGCGGAACACTGAAGCTTTCTTT	NA	TRBJ1-1	TRBV19	NA
CASSFAGGNQPQHF	TGTGCCAGCAGCTTTGCAGGGGGCAATCAGCCCCAGCATTTT	NA	TRBJ1-5	TRBV5-6	NA
CASSKDRGRTYEQYF	TGTGCCAGCAGTAAGGACAGGGGGAGAACCTACGAGCAGTACTTC	TRBD1	TRBJ2-7	TRBV27	NA
CASSWESYEQYF	TGTGCCAGCAGCTGGGAGAGCTACGAGCAGTACTTC	NA	TRBJ2-7	TRBV5-6	NA
CASSQDLSESYNEQFF	TGTGCCAGCAGCCAAGATCTAAGCGAATCCTACAATGAGCAGTTCTTC	NA	TRBJ2-1	TRBV4-2	NA
CASSVEPTNYEQYF	TGTGCCAGCAGCGTAGAACCCACAAACTACGAGCAGTACTTC	NA	TRBJ2-7	TRBV9	NA
CASSIGLAGNYEQYF	TGTGCCAGTAGTATAGGGCTAGCGGGGAACTACGAGCAGTACTTC	TRBD2	TRBJ2-7	TRBV19	NA
CASSPGQGGEKLFF	TGTGCCAGTAGCCCAGGACAGGGTGGTGAAAAACTGTTTTTT	TRBD1	TRBJ1-4	TRBV19	once
CASSTGLAGGTTDTQYF	TGCGCCAGCAGCACGGGACTAGCGGGGGGGACGACAGATACGCAGTATTTT	TRBD2	TRBJ2-3	TRBV5-1	few
CASRGAGELFF	TGTGCCAGTAGGGGTGCCGGGGAGCTGTTTTTT	NA	TRBJ2-2	TRBV6-5	NA
CASSLLARGYNEQFF	TGTGCCAGCAGCTTATTAGCCCGAGGCTACAATGAGCAGTTCTTC	NA	TRBJ2-1	TRBV7-6	NA
CASSYGTGAGNTIYF	TGTGCCAGCAGTTACGGGACAGGGGCTGGAAACACCATATATTTT	TRBD1	TRBJ1-3	TRBV6-6	NA
CASNRGQKNIQYF	TGTGCCAGCAACCGAGGGCAGAAAAACATTCAGTACTTC	NA	TRBJ2-4	TRBV5-8	NA
CASSYDSAYEQYF	TGTGCCAGCAGCTACGACAGCGCCTACGAGCAGTACTTC	NA	TRBJ2-7	TRBV7-8	NA
CASSGQGGPNSPLHF	TGTGCCAGCAGCGGACAGGGTGGCCCTAATTCACCCCTCCACTTT	TRBD1	TRBJ1-6	TRBV7-9	NA
CASSRTGGYTEAFF	TGTGCCAGCAGCCGGACAGGGGGCTACACTGAAGCTTTCTTT	TRBD1	TRBJ1-1	TRBV7-8	NA
CASSLGQGTEAFF	TGTGCCAGCAGCTTAGGACAGGGTACTGAAGCTTTCTTT	TRBD1	TRBJ1-1	TRBV7-6	NA
CASGGGTDTQYF	TGTGCGAGCGGGGGGGGCACAGATACGCAGTATTTT	TRBD2	TRBJ2-3	TRBV7-2	NA
CASSVRTGIPEAFF	TGCGCCAGCAGCGTACGGACAGGTATCCCCGAAGCTTTCTTT	TRBD1	TRBJ1-1	TRBV4-3	NA
CASSLTGGSGQPQHF	TGTGCCAGCAGTCTTACAGGGGGCTCTGGGCAGCCCCAGCATTTT	TRBD1	TRBJ1-5	TRBV27	NA
CASSLGLAGGLQETQYF	TGCGCCAGCAGCTTGGGACTAGCGGGGGGACTCCAAGAGACCCAGTACTTC	TRBD2	TRBJ2-5	TRBV5-1	NA
CASSEGTGGFEKLFF	TGTGCCAGCAGTGAGGGGACAGGGGGCTTTGAAAAACTGTTTTTT	TRBD1	TRBJ1-4	TRBV2	NA
CASSLGGQGLFNSPLHF	TGTGCCAGCAGTTTAGGCGGACAGGGCCTCTTTAATTCACCCCTCCACTTT	TRBD1	TRBJ1-6	TRBV27	NA
CASSIRQSSYNEQFF	TGTGCCAGCAGCATCCGACAGAGCTCCTACAATGAGCAGTTCTTC	NA	TRBJ2-1	TRBV7-3	NA
CASTPLAEGPIETQYF	TGTGCCAGCACACCTCTAGCGGAGGGCCCTATCGAAACGCAGTATTTT	TRBD2	TRBJ2-3	TRBV18	once
CASSISGTGSNIQYF	TGTGCCAGCAGCATTAGCGGGACCGGGTCGAACATTCAGTACTTC	TRBD2	TRBJ2-4	TRBV13	NA
CASSFGQNTEAFF	TGTGCCAGCAGTTTCGGACAGAACACTGAAGCTTTCTTT	NA	TRBJ1-1	TRBV2	few
CASSGRTSGGVGTQYF	TGTGCCAGCAGTGGGAGGACTAGCGGGGGGGTAGGGACCCAGTACTTC	TRBD2	TRBJ2-5	TRBV2	NA
CSAIRQLEAFF	TGCAGTGCTATTAGACAGCTTGAAGCTTTCTTT	NA	TRBJ1-1	TRBV20-1	NA
CASSATGGKQYF	TGTGCCAGCAGCGCGACAGGGGGTAAACAGTACTTC	TRBD1	TRBJ2-5	TRBV9	NA
CASSSTGDRGHVNQPQHF	TGTGCCAGCAGTTCTACCGGTGACAGGGGGCATGTCAATCAGCCCCAACATTTT	TRBD1	TRBJ1-5	TRBV6-4	NA
CATRATDTQYF	TGTGCCACGCGGGCCACAGATACGCAGTATTTT	NA	TRBJ2-3	TRBV19	NA
CASSDSRPIYHLRDNRSYEQYF	TGTGCCAGCAGTGACTCGCGCCCTATATACCACCTCCGGGACAATCGATCCTACGAGCAGTACTTC	NA	TRBJ2-7	TRBV6-4	NA
CASSQARGSPPLHF	TGCGCCAGCAGCCAAGCCAGGGGGAGTCCACCCCTCCACTTT	TRBD1	TRBJ1-6	TRBV4-3	NA
CASTRDRGGTEAFF	TGTGCCAGCACCCGTGACAGGGGAGGGACTGAAGCTTTCTTT	TRBD1	TRBJ1-1	TRBV28	NA
CASSLARFMGRTYNEQFF	TGTGCCAGCAGCTTGGCCAGGTTTATGGGGAGGACCTACAATGAGCAGTTCTTC	NA	TRBJ2-1	TRBV5-4	few
CASSEEWRSSYEQYF	TGTGCCAGCAGTGAAGAGTGGCGGAGCTCCTACGAGCAGTACTTC	NA	TRBJ2-7	TRBV2	NA
CASAGQGYEQYF	TGTGCCAGCGCGGGACAGGGTTACGAGCAGTACTTC	TRBD1	TRBJ2-7	TRBV14	NA